The clone carrying this TCR beta chain was detected only a few times. Its antigen is as yet unknown. This sample stems from a study of T cells in Graves' hyperthyroidism and ophthalmopathy. Regions amplified from RNA transcripts were the TCR beta CDR3 regions. With the HTBI primer set, the TCR CDR3 went through a first round of RT-PCR. MiXCR, run by TCRdb on the multiplex PCR reads, gives a single entry per CDR3 protein. The table includes about 300,000 distinct CDR3 sequences, roughly a fifth detected once. Study findings and constraints: Model-based prediction identified ophthalmopathy a median 6.5 months prior to its onset.

The authors took PBMCs from over 8.5 ml fresh peripheral blood. The V segment lost 2 bases and the J segment 5 bases; nucleotides outside the gene matches: 6. The germline gives CDR1 SGDLS, CDR2 YYNGEE. The CDR3 has 15 residues. The chain recombines TRBV9 with TRBJ2-1, with TRBD2 identical over 8 bases. The source of this sequence is a man aged 45-60 years with Graves' ophthalmopathy. Sequencing was carried out using blood. The CDR3 region is CASSVRAGVDNEQFF. The CDR3 region has the DNA TGTGCCAGCAGCGTTAGAGCGGGAGTCGACAATGAGCAGTTCTTC.